This TCR beta chain derives from a study of control samples from healthy donors and cancer patients. This clone was seen once. This CDR3 has 14 residues. V dropped 1 base and J dropped 4; count of bases not matched to a gene: 4. Germline lookup yields CDR1 SGHDT and CDR2 YYEEEE. Assay used: immunoSEQ multiplex PCR; TCRdb lists only in-frame clones, some missing. The sample has some 120,000 clones, 85% to 90% seen once; the top ten hold about 2.1%. The clonotype was recovered from a woman aged 70-85 years in good health. The rearrangement uses TRBV5-6 and TRBJ2-7; 8 bases are shared with TRBD1. The sequenced sample consisted of blood. CDR3 sequence (DNA): TGTGCCAGCAGCTTGTACCAGGGGGCTTACGAGCAGTACTTC. Protein: CASSLYQGAYEQYF.